A single sample gave rise to the 7 T cell receptor beta chains below, sequenced in a study of CD8 T cells in Susac syndrome. An input of about 0.45 to 1 ug of RNA was subjected to reverse transcription using random hexamers. TCRdb called the immunoSEQ multiplex PCR reads again in MiXCR, with one record for every CDR3 protein. The table lists fewer than 350,000 distinct CDR3 sequences, about 91% of them singletons. Sample: CD4+ T cells from PBMCs. These receptors all stem from a human donor with multiple sclerosis.

The chain combines TRBV2 with TRBJ2-5; tentative D call: TRBD2 (5 bases). The CDR3 runs to 15 residues. V lost 6 bases to trimming and J lost 2 bases, with 16 bases between them. Germline values: CDR1 SNHLY, CDR2 FYNNEI. The CDR3 here is CASSVGADPQETQYF. The CDR3, as DNA: TGTGCCAGCAGCGTGGGAGCAGATCCACAAGAGACCCAGTACTTC.

For the CDR3, the DNA is TGTGCCAGCAGTCTCAGGGACTTGCAGACTGAAGCTTTCTTT. Its translation: CASSLRDLQTEAFF. The gene calls are TRBV6-2 or TRBV6-3 and TRBJ1-1, with D possibly TRBD1 on 5 matching bases. Germline V CDR1 and CDR2: MNHEY, SVGEGT. V was trimmed by 5 bases and J by 5 bases, leaving 15 bases between them. The CDR3 spans 14 residues.

The chain recombines TRBV7-3 with TRBJ1-1, with 9 bases identical to TRBD1. The CDR3 runs to 19 residues. CDR1 is SGHTA and CDR2 is FQGTGA in the germline V gene. V shed 5 bases, J shed 0 bases, and the junction held 16 bases outside the gene matches. The CDR3 region has the DNA TGTGCCAGCAGCCTCCGAGCGGGTCACAGGGGGCTCATGAACACTGAAGCTTTCTTT. Translation gives CASSLRAGHRGLMNTEAFF.

The chain employs TRBV30 and TRBJ1-2; D is perhaps TRBD1 (6 bases). This CDR3 is built from 13 residues. The germline CDR1 and CDR2 sequences are GTSNPN and SVGIG (reference sequence). Trimming left V 4 bases short and J 3 bases short, with 12 bases between. The CDR3 bases are TGTGCCTGGACACAGGGTTCCGACTATGGCTACACCTTC. Translation: CAWTQGSDYGYTF.

This sequence joins TRBV19 and TRBJ1-5, with a tentative D call TRBD1 (6 bases). Trimming stripped 0 bases from V and 9 bases from J, with 18 bases between. Germline values: CDR1 LNHDA, CDR2 SQIVND (reference sequence). CDR3 length equals 16 residues. CDR3 nucleotide sequence: TGTGCCAGTAGTATAGATAGGGGGGCAGACGATCGGCCCCAGCATTTT. Translated: CASSIDRGADDRPQHF.

V and J are TRBV7-2 and TRBJ2-4; D remains ambiguous. V lost 5 bases and J lost 8, with 16 bases in between. The CDR3 contains 14 residues. Per germline, CDR1 SGHTA and CDR2 FQGNSA. The CDR3 coding sequence is TGTGCCAGCAGCGTACGTCCTTTTCTGTACATTCAGTACTTC. Its translation is CASSVRPFLYIQYF. The whole variable domain, filled in from reference TRBV7-2 and TRBJ2-4, reads GAGVSQSPSNKVTEKGKDVELRCDPISGHTALYWYRQSLGQGLEFLIYFQGNSAPDKSGLPSDRFSAERTGGSVSTLTIQRTQQEDSAVYLCASSVRPFLYIQYFGAGTRLSVL.

V gene TRBV20-1 combines with J gene TRBJ2-3, with 10 positions matching TRBD2. CDR1 is DFQATT, CDR2 SNEGSKA, per germline (reference sequence). This CDR3 is built from 14 residues. J lost 6 bases, V lost 5 bases, and 8 bases had no gene match. The DNA of the CDR3 is TGCAGTGCTCCTCCTAGCGGGAGAACCGATACGCAGTATTTT. Its protein is CSAPPSGRTDTQYF.